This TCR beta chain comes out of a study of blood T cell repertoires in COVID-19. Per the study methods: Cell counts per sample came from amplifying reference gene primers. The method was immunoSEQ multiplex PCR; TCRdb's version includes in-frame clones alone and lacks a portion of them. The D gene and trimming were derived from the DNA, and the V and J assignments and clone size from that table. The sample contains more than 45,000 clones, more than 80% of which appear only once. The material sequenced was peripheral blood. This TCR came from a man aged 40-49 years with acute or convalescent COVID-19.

CDR3 region: CATSPRRGGSTDTQYF. The CDR3 DNA reads as TGTGCCACCTCCCCTAGAAGGGGGGGGAGCACAGATACGCAGTATTTT. The rearrangement uses TRBV7-9 and TRBJ2-3, with D perhaps TRBD2 (7 bases). The germline gives CDR1 SEHNR, CDR2 FQNEAQ (reference sequence). The length of the CDR3 is 16 residues. Trimming left V 10 bases short and J 0 bases short, with 20 bases between.